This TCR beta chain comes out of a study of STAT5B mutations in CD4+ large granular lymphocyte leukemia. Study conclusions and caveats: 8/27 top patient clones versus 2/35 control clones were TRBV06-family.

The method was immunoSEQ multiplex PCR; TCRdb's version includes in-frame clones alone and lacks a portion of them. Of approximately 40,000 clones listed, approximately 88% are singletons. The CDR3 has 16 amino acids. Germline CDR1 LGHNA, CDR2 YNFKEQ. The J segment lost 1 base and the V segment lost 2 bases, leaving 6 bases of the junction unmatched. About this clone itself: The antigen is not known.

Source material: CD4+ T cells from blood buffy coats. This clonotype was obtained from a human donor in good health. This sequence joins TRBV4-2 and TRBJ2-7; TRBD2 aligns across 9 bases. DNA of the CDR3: TGTGCCAGCAGCCAACCCGCTAGCGGGGATTCCTACGAGCAGTACTTC. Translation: CASSQPASGDSYEQYF.